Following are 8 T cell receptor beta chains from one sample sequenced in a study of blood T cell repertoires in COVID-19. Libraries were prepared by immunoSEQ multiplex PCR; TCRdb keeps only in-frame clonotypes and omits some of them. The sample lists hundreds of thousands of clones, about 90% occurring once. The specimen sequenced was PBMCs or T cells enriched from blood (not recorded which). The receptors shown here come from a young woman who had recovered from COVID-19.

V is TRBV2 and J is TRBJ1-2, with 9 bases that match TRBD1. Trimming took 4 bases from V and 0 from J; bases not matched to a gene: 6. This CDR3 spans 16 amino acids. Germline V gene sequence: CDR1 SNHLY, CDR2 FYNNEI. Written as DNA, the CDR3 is TGTGCCAGCAGTGTCGGACAGGGGAGGGCTAACTATGGCTACACCTTC. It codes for CASSVGQGRANYGYTF.

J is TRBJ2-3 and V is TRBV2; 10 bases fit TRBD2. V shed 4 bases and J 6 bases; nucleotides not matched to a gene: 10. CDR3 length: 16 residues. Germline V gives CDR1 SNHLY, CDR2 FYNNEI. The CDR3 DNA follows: TGTGCCAGCAGTGGAATAGCGGGAGGATATTCTGATACGCAGTATTTT. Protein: CASSGIAGGYSDTQYF.

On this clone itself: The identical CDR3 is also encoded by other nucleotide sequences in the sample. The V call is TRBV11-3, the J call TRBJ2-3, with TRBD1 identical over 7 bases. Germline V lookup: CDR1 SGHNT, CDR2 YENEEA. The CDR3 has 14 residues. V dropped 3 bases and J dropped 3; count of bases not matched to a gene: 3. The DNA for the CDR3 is TGTGCCAGCAGCTTTCACAGGGGAACAGATACGCAGTATTTT. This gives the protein CASSFHRGTDTQYF.

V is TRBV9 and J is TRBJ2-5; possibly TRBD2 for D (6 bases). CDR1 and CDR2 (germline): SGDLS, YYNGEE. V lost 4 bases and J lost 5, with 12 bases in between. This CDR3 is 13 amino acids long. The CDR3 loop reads CASSPGGRETQYF. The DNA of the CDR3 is TGTGCCAGCAGCCCCGGGGGACGGGAGACCCAGTACTTC.

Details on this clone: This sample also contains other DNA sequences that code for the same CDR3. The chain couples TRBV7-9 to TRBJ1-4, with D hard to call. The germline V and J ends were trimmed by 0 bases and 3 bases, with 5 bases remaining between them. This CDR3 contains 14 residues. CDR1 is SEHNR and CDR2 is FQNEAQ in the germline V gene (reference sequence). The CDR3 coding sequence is TGTGCCAGCAGCTTAGCGGCGGCTAATGAAAAACTGTTTTTT. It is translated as CASSLAAANEKLFF.

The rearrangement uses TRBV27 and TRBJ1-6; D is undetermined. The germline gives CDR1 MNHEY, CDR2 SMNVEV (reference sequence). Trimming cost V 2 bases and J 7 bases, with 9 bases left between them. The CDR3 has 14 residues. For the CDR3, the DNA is TGTGCCAGCAGTTTAAGAGGGAGGAATTCACCCCTCCACTTT. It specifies CASSLRGRNSPLHF.

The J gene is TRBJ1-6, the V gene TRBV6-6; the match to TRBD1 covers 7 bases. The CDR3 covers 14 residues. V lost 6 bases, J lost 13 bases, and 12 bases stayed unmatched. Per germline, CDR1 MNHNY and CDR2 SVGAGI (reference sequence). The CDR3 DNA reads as TGTGCCAGCAGCGGGGACAGTGGACGGGCGCCCCTCCACTTT. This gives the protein CASSGDSGRAPLHF.

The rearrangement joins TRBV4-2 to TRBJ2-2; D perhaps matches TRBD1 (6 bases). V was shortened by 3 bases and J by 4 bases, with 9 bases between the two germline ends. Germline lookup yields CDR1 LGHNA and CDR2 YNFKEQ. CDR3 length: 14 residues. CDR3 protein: CASSHGGLTGELFF. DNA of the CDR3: TGTGCCAGCAGCCATGGGGGCCTCACCGGGGAGCTGTTTTTT.